The rows below give T cell receptor beta chains drawn from one sample of a study of cytomegalovirus exposure and HLA in healthy donors. Sequencing was performed with immunoSEQ multiplex PCR; in TCRdb, only in-frame clones are kept and a portion is missing. The sample carries around 140,000 clones, approximately 78% recorded once. Sequencing used PBMCs. Receptor source: a woman younger than 35 in good health and CMV-seropositive. CDR3s include the opening cysteine and the closing phenylalanine or tryptophan. Not all rows give a size; the values are once, few, many and, for expanded clones, a class.

>NA|TRBJ2-5|TRBV7-6|15
CASSLGQGSQETQYF
>few|TRBJ1-1|TRBV7-8|14
CASSLRDSNTEAFF
>once|TRBJ1-2|TRBV14|15
CASSQSDRLNYGYTF
>NA|TRBJ2-5|TRBV5-6|11
CASSFSETQYF
>NA|TRBJ2-1|TRBV7-9|16
CASSLLLPSSYNEQFF
>NA|TRBJ1-1|TRBV10-1|15
CASSDKPGQITEAFF
>NA|TRBJ1-2|TRBV19|14
CASSIPTVNYGYTF
>NA|TRBJ1-4|TRBV19|12
CASSIRTGKLFF
>NA|TRBJ1-5|TRBV30|13
CAWSAGVDQPQHF
>NA|TRBJ1-6|TRBV30|16
CAWSVTGDRSISPLHF
>NA|TRBJ2-7|TRBV19|14
CASRPDRGSYEQYF
>NA|TRBJ1-6|TRBV6-5|14
CASRPGQGFSPLHF
>NA|TRBJ2-5|TRBV7-6|15
CASSLAGGETETQYF
>once|TRBJ1-5|TRBV6-1|12
CASRTANQPQHF